This entry concerns a single T cell receptor beta chain. The antigen is unknown. Assay used: immunoSEQ multiplex PCR; TCRdb lists only in-frame clones, some missing. The data show 95,000 to 150,000 clones, approximately 78% seen once. The sample belongs to a study of radiation and T cells in renal cell carcinoma. Whole-study findings and limits: Pretreatment tumor biopsies were lacking, so baseline clonotypes are unknown. In blood, top tumor clones expanded by 2 weeks, shrinking by 4.

The V end lost 5 bases, the J end lost 3 bases, and 16 bases lay between the germline ends. This CDR3 has 15 residues. Germline CDR1 is SEHNR and CDR2 is FQNEAQ (reference sequence). Regarding time point: baseline pretreatment blood. The treatment is: 15 Gy SBRT to primary tumor, nephrectomy 4 weeks later. The material was blood, obtained from a patient whose treatment included radiotherapy and nephrectomy. The rearrangement joins TRBV7-9 to TRBJ1-1, with D possibly matching TRBD1 (6 bases). This clonotype was sampled from an older woman with renal cell carcinoma. The DNA for the CDR3 is TGTGCCAGCAGCAACCCCCGGGACATCTACACTGAAGCTTTCTTT. As protein: CASSNPRDIYTEAFF.